The rows below give T cell receptor beta chains drawn from one sample of a study of response to subunit inactivated influenza vaccine. Each CDR3 protein is one row after TCRdb ran MiXCR on the RT-PCR reads. The sample includes more than 400,000 distinct CDR3 sequences, approximately 11% of them seen just once. Here the sequenced sample was PBMCs from blood, taken roughly 48 days after vaccination. The source of these receptors is a man aged 45 to 65 who received an inactivated influenza vaccine. Each CDR3 is given without its conserved first and last residue.

J gene,V gene,CDR3 protein
TRBJ1-1,TRBV7-2,ASSLAAGTGTEAF
TRBJ2-7,TRBV7-2,ASSTSGRVLHEQY
TRBJ2-3,TRBV12-5,ASGLALRGLASTDTQY
TRBJ2-1,TRBV12-3/TRBV12-4,ASRGTSGSLEQF
TRBJ2-2,TRBV6-2/TRBV6-3,ASRKSGGGNTGELF
TRBJ2-1,TRBV5-6,ASSFRPPDSEQF
TRBJ2-1,TRBV4-2,ASSQETSIASSSYNEQF
TRBJ2-2,TRBV4-1,ASSQGILNTGELF
TRBJ1-5,TRBV5-1,ASSMGQGNQPQH
TRBJ1-2,TRBV7-2,ASSSSLYGYT
TRBJ2-7,TRBV7-8,ASSLTAGGLGEQY
TRBJ2-2,TRBV7-3,ASSSGRGSGELF
TRBJ2-5,TRBV10-2,ASSDGLRLEGGKGTSGETQY
TRBJ2-5,TRBV11-1,ASSPGRQRGTQY
TRBJ2-3,TRBV6-1,ASSTGGTSTDTQY
TRBJ2-7,TRBV5-1,ASSLEIDLYEQY
TRBJ2-3,TRBV12-3/TRBV12-4,ASSLQGSPSTDTQY
TRBJ2-5,TRBV4-3,ASSLGSGGAVETQY
TRBJ2-2,TRBV10-3,AIKGGGLSGELF
TRBJ2-5,TRBV20-1,SARDPIRGETQY
TRBJ2-3,TRBV20-1,SARDWTSVADTQY
TRBJ2-3,TRBV20-1,SARGIASSTDTQY
TRBJ2-2,TRBV10-2,ASSETSGPITGELF
TRBJ2-3,TRBV27,ASSFVGVTSTDTQY
TRBJ2-5,TRBV29-1,SVQHGESTQY
TRBJ2-3,TRBV7-2,ASSLVRGTDTQY
TRBJ2-1,TRBV12-3/TRBV12-4,ASSPTPRDYYNEQF
TRBJ2-2,TRBV20-1,SAKGLAGTNTGELF
TRBJ1-3,TRBV4-1,ASSQIIGAGNTIY
TRBJ2-2,TRBV7-3,ASSLNVGVGGGELF
TRBJ2-2,TRBV2,ASRPDRGRTGELF
TRBJ2-3,TRBV20-1,SARVLSTDTQY
TRBJ2-3,TRBV15,ATSYHQRAGGTDTQY
TRBJ2-5,TRBV7-2,ASSLGGRKETQY
TRBJ2-7,TRBV20-1,SAREGAVYEQY
TRBJ2-3,TRBV4-1,ASSQDSGGGLDTQY
TRBJ2-7,TRBV28,ASSWRRRTHEQY
TRBJ2-3,TRBV9,ASSASGSKDTQY
TRBJ1-1,TRBV12-3/TRBV12-4,ASRPRTGGWGTEAF
TRBJ2-1,TRBV7-6,ASSFGASPNNEQF